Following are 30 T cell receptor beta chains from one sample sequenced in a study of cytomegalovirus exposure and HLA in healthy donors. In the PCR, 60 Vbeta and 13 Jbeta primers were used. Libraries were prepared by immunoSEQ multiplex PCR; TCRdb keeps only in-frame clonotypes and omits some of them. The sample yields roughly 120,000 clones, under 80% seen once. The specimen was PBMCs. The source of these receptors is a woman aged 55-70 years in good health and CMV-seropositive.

The CDR3 DNA follows: TGTGCCAGCAGCGTGGGACAGTTCTACGAGCAGTACTTC. Amino acids: CASSVGQFYEQYF. The rearrangement uses TRBV11-1 and TRBJ2-7, with 7 bases matching TRBD1. Germline loops: CDR1 SGHAT, CDR2 FQDESV (reference sequence). The CDR3 runs 13 residues. The J segment lost 3 bases and the V segment lost 5 bases, leaving 4 bases of the junction unmatched.

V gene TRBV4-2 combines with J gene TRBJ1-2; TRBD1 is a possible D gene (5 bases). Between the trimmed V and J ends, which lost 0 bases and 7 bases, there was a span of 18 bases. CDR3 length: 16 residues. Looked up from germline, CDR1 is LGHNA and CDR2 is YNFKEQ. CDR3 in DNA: TGTGCCAGCAGCCAAGACGCTACCAGGGCAGCGGGTGGCTACACCTTC. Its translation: CASSQDATRAAGGYTF.

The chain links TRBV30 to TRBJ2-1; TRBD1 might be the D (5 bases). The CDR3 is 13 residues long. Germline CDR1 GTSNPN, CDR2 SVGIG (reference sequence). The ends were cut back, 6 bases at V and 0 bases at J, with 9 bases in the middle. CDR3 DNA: TGTGCCTGTACAGGAAGCTCCTACAATGAGCAGTTCTTC. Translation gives CACTGSSYNEQFF.

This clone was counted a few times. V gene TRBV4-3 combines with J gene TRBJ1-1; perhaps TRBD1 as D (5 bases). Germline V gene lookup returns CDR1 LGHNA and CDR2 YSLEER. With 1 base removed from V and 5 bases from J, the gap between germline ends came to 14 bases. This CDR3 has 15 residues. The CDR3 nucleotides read TGCGCCAGCAGCCAAGTGTCCGCTAAGGGGACTGAAGCTTTCTTT. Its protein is CASSQVSAKGTEAFF.

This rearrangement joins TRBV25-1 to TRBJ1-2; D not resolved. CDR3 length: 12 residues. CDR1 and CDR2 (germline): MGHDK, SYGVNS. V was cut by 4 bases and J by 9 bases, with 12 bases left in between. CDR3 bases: TGTGCCAGCAGTGGCGATAGCTTAAGCTACACCTTC. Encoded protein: CASSGDSLSYTF.

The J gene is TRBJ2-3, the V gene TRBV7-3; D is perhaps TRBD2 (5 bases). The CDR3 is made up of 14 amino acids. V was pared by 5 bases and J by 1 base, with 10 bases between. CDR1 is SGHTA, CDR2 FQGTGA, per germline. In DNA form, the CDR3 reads TGTGCCAGCAGCCTTAATAGCGGCACAGATACGCAGTATTTT. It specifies CASSLNSGTDTQYF.

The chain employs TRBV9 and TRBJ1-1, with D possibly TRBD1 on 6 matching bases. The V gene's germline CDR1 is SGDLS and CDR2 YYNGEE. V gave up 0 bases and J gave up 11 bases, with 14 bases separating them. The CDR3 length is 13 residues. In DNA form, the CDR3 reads TGTGCCAGCAGCGTAGGGACAGACTTAGGGGCTTTCTTT. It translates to CASSVGTDLGAFF.

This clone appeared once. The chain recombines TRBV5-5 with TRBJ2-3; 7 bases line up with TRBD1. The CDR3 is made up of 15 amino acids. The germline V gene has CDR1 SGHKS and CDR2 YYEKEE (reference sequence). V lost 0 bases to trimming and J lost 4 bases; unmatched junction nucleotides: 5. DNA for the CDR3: TGTGCCAGCAGCTTGGTACAGGGGAACGCAGATACGCAGTATTTT. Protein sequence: CASSLVQGNADTQYF.

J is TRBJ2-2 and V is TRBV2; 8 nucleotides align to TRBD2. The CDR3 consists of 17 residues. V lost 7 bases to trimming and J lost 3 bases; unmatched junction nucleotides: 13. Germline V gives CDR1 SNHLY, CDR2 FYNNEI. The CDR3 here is CASKGNAGGPHTGELFF. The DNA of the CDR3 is TGTGCCAGCAAGGGGAACGCGGGGGGCCCCCACACCGGGGAGCTGTTTTTT.

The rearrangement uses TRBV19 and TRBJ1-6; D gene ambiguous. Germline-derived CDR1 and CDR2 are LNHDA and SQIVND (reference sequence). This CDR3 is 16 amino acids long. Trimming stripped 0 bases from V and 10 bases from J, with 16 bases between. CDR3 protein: CASSIEGRRADSPLHF. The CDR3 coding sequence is TGTGCCAGTAGTATAGAAGGGAGAAGGGCGGACTCACCCCTCCACTTT.

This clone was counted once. CDR3 nucleotides: TGTGCCAGCAGGGGACAGGGTCGTGGCAATCAGCCCCAGCATTTT. Its protein is CASRGQGRGNQPQHF. This chain joins TRBV28 and TRBJ1-5, with 9 bases fitting TRBD1. CDR3 length: 15 amino acids. The germline V gene has CDR1 MDHEN and CDR2 SYDVKM. The trim removed 6 bases at V and 2 bases at J, leaving 5 bases unmatched.

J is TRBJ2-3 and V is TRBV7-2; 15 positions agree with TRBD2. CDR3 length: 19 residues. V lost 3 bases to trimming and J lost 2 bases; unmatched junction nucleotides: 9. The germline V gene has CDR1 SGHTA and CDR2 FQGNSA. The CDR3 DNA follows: TGTGCCAGCAGCTTGGCGGGACTAGCGGGAGGACGATTCACAGATACGCAGTATTTT. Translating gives CASSLAGLAGGRFTDTQYF.

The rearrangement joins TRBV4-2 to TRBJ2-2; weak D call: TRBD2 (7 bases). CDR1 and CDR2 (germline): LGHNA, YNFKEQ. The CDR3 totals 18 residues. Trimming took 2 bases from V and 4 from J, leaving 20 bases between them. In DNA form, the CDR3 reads TGTGCCAGCAGCCAACGGAGCGGGGCGGGGGCGGCCACCGGGGAGCTGTTTTTT. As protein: CASSQRSGAGAATGELFF.

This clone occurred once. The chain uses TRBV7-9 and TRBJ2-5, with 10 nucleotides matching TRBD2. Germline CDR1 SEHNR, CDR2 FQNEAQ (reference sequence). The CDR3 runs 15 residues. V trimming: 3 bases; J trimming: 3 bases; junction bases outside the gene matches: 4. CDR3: CASSLWLAGEETQYF. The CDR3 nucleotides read TGTGCCAGCAGCTTGTGGCTAGCGGGGGAAGAGACCCAGTACTTC.

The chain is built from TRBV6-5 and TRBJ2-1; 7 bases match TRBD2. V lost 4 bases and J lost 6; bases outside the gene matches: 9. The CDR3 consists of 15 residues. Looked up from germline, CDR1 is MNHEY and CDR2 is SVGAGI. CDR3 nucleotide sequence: TGTGCCAGCAGTTGGCTAGCGGTAAGGGCCAATGAGCAGTTCTTC. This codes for CASSWLAVRANEQFF.

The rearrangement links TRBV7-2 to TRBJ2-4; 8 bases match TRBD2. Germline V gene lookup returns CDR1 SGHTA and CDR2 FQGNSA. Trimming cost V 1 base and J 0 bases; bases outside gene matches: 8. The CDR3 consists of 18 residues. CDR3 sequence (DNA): TGTGCCAGCAGCTTAGACGGGGCGGGAGGAATAGCCAAAAACATTCAGTACTTC. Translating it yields CASSLDGAGGIAKNIQYF. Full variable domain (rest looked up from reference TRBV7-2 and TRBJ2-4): GAGVSQSPSNKVTEKGKDVELRCDPISGHTALYWYRQSLGQGLEFLIYFQGNSAPDKSGLPSDRFSAERTGGSVSTLTIQRTQQEDSAVYLCASSLDGAGGIAKNIQYFGAGTRLSVL.

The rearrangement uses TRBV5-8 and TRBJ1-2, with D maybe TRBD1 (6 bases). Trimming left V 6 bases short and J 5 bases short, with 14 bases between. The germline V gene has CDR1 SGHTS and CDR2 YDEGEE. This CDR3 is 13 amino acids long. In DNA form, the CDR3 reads TGTGCCAGCATCCCTCAGGGGTTTTATGGCTACACCTTC. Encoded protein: CASIPQGFYGYTF.

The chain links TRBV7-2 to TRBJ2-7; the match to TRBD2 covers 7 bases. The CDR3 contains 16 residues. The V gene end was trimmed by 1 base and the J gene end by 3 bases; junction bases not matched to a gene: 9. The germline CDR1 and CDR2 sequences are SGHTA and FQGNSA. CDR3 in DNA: TGTGCCAGCAGCTTAGATGGCGGGGGAGCCGTCTACGAGCAGTACTTC. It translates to CASSLDGGGAVYEQYF.

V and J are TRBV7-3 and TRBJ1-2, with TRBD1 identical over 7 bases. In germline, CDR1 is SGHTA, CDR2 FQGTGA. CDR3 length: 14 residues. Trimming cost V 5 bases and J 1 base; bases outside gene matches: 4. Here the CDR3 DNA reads TGTGCCAGCAGCGACAGGGAGATTAACTATGGCTACACCTTC. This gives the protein CASSDREINYGYTF.

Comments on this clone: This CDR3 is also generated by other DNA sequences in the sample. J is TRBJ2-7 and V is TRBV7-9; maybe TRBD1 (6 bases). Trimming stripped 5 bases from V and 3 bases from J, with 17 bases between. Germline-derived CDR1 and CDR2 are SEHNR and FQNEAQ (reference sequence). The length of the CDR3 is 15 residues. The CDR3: CASSGRAGERYEQYF. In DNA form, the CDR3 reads TGTGCCAGCAGCGGCCGGGCAGGGGAGCGCTACGAGCAGTACTTC.

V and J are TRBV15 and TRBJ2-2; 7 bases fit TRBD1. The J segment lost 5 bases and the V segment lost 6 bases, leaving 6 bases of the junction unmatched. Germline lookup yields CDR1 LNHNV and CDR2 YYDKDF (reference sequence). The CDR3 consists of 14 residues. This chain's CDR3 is CATRNDRATGELFF. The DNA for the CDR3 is TGTGCCACCAGGAACGACAGGGCGACCGGGGAGCTGTTTTTT.

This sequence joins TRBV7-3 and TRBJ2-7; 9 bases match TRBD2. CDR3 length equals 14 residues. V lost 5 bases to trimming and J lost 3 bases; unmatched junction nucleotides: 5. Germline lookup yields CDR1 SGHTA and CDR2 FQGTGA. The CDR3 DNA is TGTGCCAGCAGCCGCACTAGCGGGCTCTACGAGCAGTACTTC. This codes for CASSRTSGLYEQYF.

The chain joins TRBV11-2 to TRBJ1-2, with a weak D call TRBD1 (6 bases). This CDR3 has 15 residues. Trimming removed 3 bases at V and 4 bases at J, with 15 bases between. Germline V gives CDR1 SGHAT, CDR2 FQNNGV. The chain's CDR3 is CASSLMVGTSYGYTF. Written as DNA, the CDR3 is TGTGCCAGCAGCTTGATGGTTGGGACAAGCTATGGCTACACCTTC.

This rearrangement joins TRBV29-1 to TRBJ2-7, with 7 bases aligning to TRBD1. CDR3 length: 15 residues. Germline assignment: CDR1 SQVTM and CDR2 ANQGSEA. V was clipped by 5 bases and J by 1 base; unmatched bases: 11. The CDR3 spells CSVLFGTAPSYEQYF. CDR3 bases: TGCAGCGTTTTGTTTGGGACAGCGCCTTCCTACGAGCAGTACTTC.

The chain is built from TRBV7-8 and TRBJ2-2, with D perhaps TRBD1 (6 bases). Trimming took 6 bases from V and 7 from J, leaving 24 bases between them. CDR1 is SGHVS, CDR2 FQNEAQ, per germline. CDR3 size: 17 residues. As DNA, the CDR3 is TGTGCCAGCAGAAGCTTAGGGCGACAGGTGATGCGCGGGGAGCTGTTTTTT. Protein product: CASRSLGRQVMRGELFF. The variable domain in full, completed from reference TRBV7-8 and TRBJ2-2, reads GAGVSQSPRYKVAKRGQDVALRCDPISGHVSLFWYQQALGQGPEFLTYFQNEAQLDKSGLPSDRFFAERPEGSVSTLKIQRTQQEDSAVYLCASRSLGRQVMRGELFFGEGSRLTVL.

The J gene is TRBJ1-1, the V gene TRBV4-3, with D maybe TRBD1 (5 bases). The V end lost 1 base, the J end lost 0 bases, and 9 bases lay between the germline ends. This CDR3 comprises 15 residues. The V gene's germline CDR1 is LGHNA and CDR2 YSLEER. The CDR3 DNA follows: TGCGCCAGCAGCCAAGTCGACAGAGTGAACACTGAAGCTTTCTTT. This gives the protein CASSQVDRVNTEAFF.

The CDR3 nucleotides are TGTGCCATCAGCAAGGAGGGGACAGGGAATGAAAAACTGTTTTTT. It encodes CAISKEGTGNEKLFF. The gene calls are TRBV10-3 and TRBJ1-4, with 9 bases fitting TRBD1. The V gene end was trimmed by 6 bases and the J gene end by 5 bases; junction bases not matched to a gene: 7. The CDR3 has 15 amino acids. Germline CDR1 reads ENHRY; CDR2 reads SYGVKD.

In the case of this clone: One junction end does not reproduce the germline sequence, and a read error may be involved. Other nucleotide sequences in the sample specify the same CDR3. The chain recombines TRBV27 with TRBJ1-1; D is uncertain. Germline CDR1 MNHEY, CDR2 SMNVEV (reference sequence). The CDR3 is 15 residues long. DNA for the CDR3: TGTGCCAGCAGCTTATCAGTGTTCCCGAGAACTGAAGCTTTCTTT. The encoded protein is CASSLSVFPRTEAFF.

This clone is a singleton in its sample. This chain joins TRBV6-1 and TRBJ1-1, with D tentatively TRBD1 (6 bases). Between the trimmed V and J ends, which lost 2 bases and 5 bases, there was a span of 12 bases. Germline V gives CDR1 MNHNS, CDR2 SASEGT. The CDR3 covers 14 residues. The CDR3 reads CASSEHLGGTEAFF. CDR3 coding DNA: TGTGCCAGCAGTGAACACCTAGGGGGAACTGAAGCTTTCTTT.

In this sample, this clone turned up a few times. DNA of the CDR3: TGCGCCAGCAGCAAAGGGTCGGGGGGCCTACAAGAGACCCAGTACTTC. Translating it yields CASSKGSGGLQETQYF. The genes are TRBV5-1 and TRBJ2-5, with a tentative D call TRBD2 (7 bases). From germline, CDR1 is SGHRS and CDR2 YFSETQ. The CDR3 is 16 amino acids. V lost 4 bases and J 2 bases, leaving 18 bases between the germline ends.